This T cell receptor beta chain was obtained from a study of Graves' ophthalmopathy and Graves' hyperthyroidism. Notes on the study in general: Among thyroid clonotypes expanded above 0.001 frequency, most also appeared in blood.

The study enrolled ophthalmopathy donors with moderate-to-severe activity, CAS ≥3, NOSPECS ≥4 and duration under 3 months. A remark on this clonotype: The antigen is not known.

RNA transcripts were the template, and TCR beta CDR3 regions were amplified from them. RT-PCR with HTBI primers came first, then second-round multiplex PCR. TCRdb recomputed calls from the multiplex PCR reads with MiXCR, one row per CDR3 protein. The sample holds hundreds of thousands of distinct CDR3 sequences; 45% to 55% are singletons and the top ten take approximately 51%. There are 18 residues in the CDR3. The V end lost 5 bases, the J end lost 4 bases, and 21 bases lay between the germline ends. The sequencing input was peripheral blood. V usage is TRBV12-3 or TRBV12-4 and J usage is TRBJ2-6; a possible D gene is TRBD1 (5 bases). The origin of this receptor is an adult man with Graves' ophthalmopathy. CDR3 region: CASSLTQGTALGANVLTF. The CDR3 nucleotides are TGTGCCAGCAGTCTCACCCAGGGAACGGCCCTCGGGGCCAACGTCCTGACTTTC.